A selection of T cell receptor beta chains follows, all from one sample in a study of CD8 T cells in ankylosing spondylitis. TCRdb called the 5' RACE reads again in MiXCR, with one record for every CDR3 protein. The table records some 250,000 distinct CDR3 sequences, roughly a quarter of them present only once. Sample: blood, either unsorted or a sorted T cell fraction (not recorded which). The receptors originated from a male donor with ankylosing spondylitis or in good health (not recorded which). Each CDR3 is given with its conserved first and last residue. D genes are given only for firm matches. The size of a clone is reported for some rows only, either as once, few or many, or as a class for expanded clones.

j_call: TRBJ2-3; clone_size: many; d_call: .; v_call: TRBV12-3/TRBV12-4; cdr3_aa: CASSVGEADTQYF; cdr3_nt: TGTGCCAGCAGTGTGGGTGAGGCAGATACGCAGTATTTT
j_call: TRBJ2-4; clone_size: .; d_call: TRBD2; v_call: TRBV2; cdr3_aa: CASRAGTRLAGVQYF; cdr3_nt: TGTGCCAGCAGGGCGGGTACTCGTCTAGCGGGGGTCCAGTACTTC
j_call: TRBJ2-3; clone_size: .; d_call: TRBD2; v_call: TRBV29-1; cdr3_aa: CSVEDGGVGTDTQYF; cdr3_nt: TGCAGCGTTGAAGATGGGGGGGTTGGCACAGATACGCAGTATTTT
j_call: TRBJ2-3; clone_size: .; d_call: .; v_call: TRBV20-1; cdr3_aa: CSAKEGARGTDTQYF; cdr3_nt: TGCAGTGCTAAGGAGGGGGCGCGGGGCACAGATACGCAGTATTTT
j_call: TRBJ2-3; clone_size: many; d_call: .; v_call: TRBV15; cdr3_aa: CATSRQGADTQYF; cdr3_nt: TGTGCCACCAGCAGACAGGGAGCAGATACGCAGTATTTT
j_call: TRBJ2-3; clone_size: many; d_call: TRBD2; v_call: TRBV6-2/TRBV6-3; cdr3_aa: CASTKGERGATDTQYF; cdr3_nt: TGTGCCAGCACAAAGGGGGAGCGGGGGGCAACAGATACGCAGTATTTT
j_call: TRBJ1-6; clone_size: .; d_call: .; v_call: TRBV20-1; cdr3_aa: CSAGIGTASSSYNSPLHF; cdr3_nt: TGCAGTGCTGGGATTGGGACGGCCAGCAGCTCCTATAATTCACCCCTCCACTTT
j_call: TRBJ1-2; clone_size: many; d_call: .; v_call: TRBV19; cdr3_aa: CASRDAGGYTF; cdr3_nt: TGTGCCAGTAGGGATGCAGGCGGCTACACCTTC
j_call: TRBJ1-1; clone_size: .; d_call: .; v_call: TRBV12-3/TRBV12-4; cdr3_aa: CASSLARGTEAFF; cdr3_nt: TGTGCCAGCAGTTTGGCACGGGGGACTGAAGCTTTCTTT
j_call: TRBJ2-1; clone_size: few; d_call: TRBD2; v_call: TRBV6-1; cdr3_aa: CASSDELAGESEQFF; cdr3_nt: TGTGCCAGCAGTGATGAACTAGCGGGGGAAAGTGAGCAGTTCTTC
j_call: TRBJ2-6; clone_size: many; d_call: .; v_call: TRBV29-1; cdr3_aa: CSVRESGANVLTF; cdr3_nt: TGCAGCGTTAGGGAGTCTGGGGCCAACGTCCTGACTTTC
j_call: TRBJ1-5; clone_size: many; d_call: .; v_call: TRBV11-2; cdr3_aa: CASSFTEGDNQPQHF; cdr3_nt: TGTGCCAGCAGCTTTACGGAGGGGGACAATCAGCCCCAGCATTTT
j_call: TRBJ2-7; clone_size: .; d_call: .; v_call: TRBV12-3/TRBV12-4; cdr3_aa: CASSLAGPTYEQYF; cdr3_nt: TGTGCCAGCAGTTTGGCAGGACCTACCTACGAGCAGTACTTC
j_call: TRBJ2-7; clone_size: .; d_call: TRBD1; v_call: TRBV29-1; cdr3_aa: CSVRKGQGTYEQYF; cdr3_nt: TGCAGCGTGAGAAAGGGACAGGGCACCTACGAGCAGTACTTC
j_call: TRBJ2-7; clone_size: .; d_call: TRBD1; v_call: TRBV20-1; cdr3_aa: CSARDRVSSVYEQYF; cdr3_nt: TGCAGTGCGCGGGACAGGGTCTCATCGGTCTACGAGCAGTACTTC
j_call: TRBJ2-1; clone_size: few; d_call: TRBD2; v_call: TRBV10-3; cdr3_aa: CATKQSGGRDNEQFF; cdr3_nt: TGTGCCACCAAGCAGAGCGGGGGGCGGGACAATGAGCAGTTCTTC
j_call: TRBJ2-3; clone_size: .; d_call: .; v_call: TRBV5-4; cdr3_aa: CASSLVRGGLEATQYF; cdr3_nt: TGTGCCAGCAGCTTGGTTCGTGGGGGGCTCGAGGCAACGCAGTATTTT
j_call: TRBJ1-1; clone_size: .; d_call: .; v_call: TRBV10-3; cdr3_aa: CAISPAGNTEAFF; cdr3_nt: TGTGCCATCAGCCCCGCAGGGAATACTGAAGCTTTCTTT
j_call: TRBJ2-5; clone_size: .; d_call: .; v_call: TRBV25-1; cdr3_aa: CASSDVSFVYQETQYF; cdr3_nt: TGTGCCAGCAGTGATGTTTCCTTCGTGTACCAAGAGACCCAGTACTTC
j_call: TRBJ2-1; clone_size: many; d_call: .; v_call: TRBV20-1; cdr3_aa: CSQGGPYNEQFF; cdr3_nt: TGCAGCCAGGGGGGGCCCTACAATGAGCAGTTCTTC
j_call: TRBJ1-2; clone_size: .; d_call: TRBD1; v_call: TRBV6-5; cdr3_aa: CASSYSMGQGANYGYTF; cdr3_nt: TGTGCCAGCAGTTACTCGATGGGACAGGGTGCTAACTATGGCTACACCTTC
j_call: TRBJ1-4; clone_size: few; d_call: TRBD1; v_call: TRBV5-6; cdr3_aa: CASSLRRTGGYEKLFF; cdr3_nt: TGTGCCAGCAGCCTGCGCCGGACAGGGGGTTACGAAAAACTGTTTTTT
j_call: TRBJ2-3; clone_size: .; d_call: .; v_call: TRBV27; cdr3_aa: CASSQFLGTLSTDTQYF; cdr3_nt: TGTGCCAGCAGTCAGTTCCTCGGGACTCTCAGCACAGATACGCAGTATTTT
j_call: TRBJ2-5; clone_size: .; d_call: .; v_call: TRBV6-1; cdr3_aa: CASSEAPRETQYF; cdr3_nt: TGTGCCAGCAGTGAAGCTCCCAGGGAGACCCAGTACTTC
j_call: TRBJ1-3; clone_size: few; d_call: .; v_call: TRBV6-6; cdr3_aa: CASSYGLGNTIYF; cdr3_nt: TGTGCCAGCAGTTATGGGTTGGGAAACACCATATATTTT
j_call: TRBJ1-1; clone_size: many; d_call: .; v_call: TRBV5-1; cdr3_aa: CASSSRGEGMNTEAFF; cdr3_nt: TGCGCCAGCAGCTCCCGGGGGGAGGGGATGAACACTGAAGCTTTCTTT
j_call: TRBJ1-4; clone_size: many; d_call: .; v_call: TRBV20-1; cdr3_aa: CSALPPDEKLFF; cdr3_nt: TGCAGTGCTTTACCTCCGGATGAAAAACTGTTTTTT
j_call: TRBJ2-3; clone_size: few; d_call: .; v_call: TRBV6-1; cdr3_aa: CASRDVRTDTQYF; cdr3_nt: TGTGCCAGCAGGGATGTACGAACAGATACGCAGTATTTT
j_call: TRBJ1-5; clone_size: few; d_call: .; v_call: TRBV20-1; cdr3_aa: CSAEGSNQPQHF; cdr3_nt: TGCAGTGCTGAGGGGAGCAATCAGCCCCAGCATTTT
j_call: TRBJ2-5; clone_size: .; d_call: .; v_call: TRBV19; cdr3_aa: CASSEQGQETQYF; cdr3_nt: TGTGCCAGTAGCGAACAGGGACAAGAGACCCAGTACTTC
j_call: TRBJ2-1; clone_size: many; d_call: .; v_call: TRBV20-1; cdr3_aa: CSASGGQNYNEQFF; cdr3_nt: TGCAGTGCTAGCGGGGGGCAGAATTACAATGAGCAGTTCTTC
j_call: TRBJ2-3; clone_size: .; d_call: .; v_call: TRBV7-2; cdr3_aa: CASSFGGDGGEYF; cdr3_nt: TGTGCCAGCAGCTTTGGCGGGGACGGAGGGGAGTATTTT
j_call: TRBJ2-1; clone_size: few; d_call: TRBD1; v_call: TRBV20-1; cdr3_aa: CSAPRQGIDNEQFF; cdr3_nt: TGCAGTGCTCCCAGACAGGGGATAGACAATGAGCAGTTCTTC
j_call: TRBJ2-3; clone_size: many; d_call: .; v_call: TRBV12-3/TRBV12-4; cdr3_aa: CASNGGIRLSTDTQYF; cdr3_nt: TGTGCCAGCAACGGCGGGATTAGACTAAGCACAGATACGCAGTATTTT
j_call: TRBJ2-7; clone_size: few; d_call: TRBD2; v_call: TRBV11-1; cdr3_aa: CASSFRGESGGGAYEQYF; cdr3_nt: TGTGCCAGCAGCTTCAGGGGGGAGAGCGGGGGGGGCGCCTACGAGCAGTACTTC
j_call: TRBJ2-5; clone_size: .; d_call: .; v_call: TRBV2; cdr3_aa: CASNQDRQETQYF; cdr3_nt: TGTGCCAGCAATCAGGACAGACAAGAGACCCAGTACTTC